The 8 T cell receptor beta chains in this list originate from one sample, sequenced in a study of blood T cells in healthy people across ages. PCR was performed a second time for about 7 to 11 cycles using a sample-barcoded 5' primer and a J-beta primer mix. TCRdb redid the calling of the 5' RACE reads with MiXCR, one entry per CDR3 protein. The table lists 700,000 to 950,000 distinct CDR3 sequences, roughly 60% of them singletons. Source material: blood. The receptors come from a man aged 25-45 years in good health.

This clonotype was seen a single time. An end of the junction does not agree with germline; a read error may underlie this. The chain links TRBV15 to TRBJ2-5, with D hard to call. This CDR3 spans 14 amino acids. Germline CDR1 and CDR2: LNHNV and YYDKDF (reference sequence). CDR3 sequence: CATSSGYEREAQYF. CDR3 nucleotides: TGTGCCACCAGCTCCGGCTATGAGCGAGAGGCCCAGTACTTC.

The chain joins TRBV9 to TRBJ2-3, with 8 bases matching TRBD1. V lost 0 bases to trimming and J lost 3 bases; unmatched junction nucleotides: 6. Germline V gives CDR1 SGDLS, CDR2 YYNGEE. The CDR3 has 16 amino acids. The CDR3 is CASSVGTGFATDTQYF. In DNA, the CDR3 is TGTGCCAGCAGCGTAGGGACAGGGTTCGCGACAGATACGCAGTATTTT.

The gene calls are TRBV27 and TRBJ1-2; TRBD1 might be the D (5 bases). In germline, CDR1 is MNHEY, CDR2 SMNVEV (reference sequence). This CDR3 region has 15 residues. Trimming removed 4 bases at V and 2 bases at J, with 14 bases between. The CDR3 DNA follows: TGTGCCAGCAGTTATCGGGACGGAGGGAACTATGGCTACACCTTC. Its translation: CASSYRDGGNYGYTF.

A word on this clonotype: At one end the junction does not follow the germline gene, possibly because of a read error. The CDR3 here is CATPGTGPPSYGQYF. CDR3 DNA sequence: TGTGCCACACCCGGGACAGGGCCCCCTTCCTACGGGCAGTACTTC. This sequence joins TRBV9 and TRBJ2-7, with 9 bases identical to TRBD1. The CDR3 has 15 residues. Germline loops: CDR1 SGDLS, CDR2 YYNGEE.

This clonotype has more than one count but fewer than ten. In DNA form, the CDR3 reads TGCAGCGTTGCACGGGAATACGAGCAGTACTTC. This encodes CSVAREYEQYF. The chain carries TRBV29-1 and TRBJ2-7; a weak D match, TRBD2 (5 bases). V lost 4 bases and J lost 4, with 8 bases in between. There are 11 residues in the CDR3. The germline V gene has CDR1 SQVTM and CDR2 ANQGSEA.

This clonotype has only a few counts. This chain joins TRBV12-5 and TRBJ2-7; perhaps TRBD1 as D (5 bases). Matching the DNA end better, TRBJ2-5 makes the J call doubtful. CDR3 length: 14 residues. Germline loops: CDR1 LGHNT, CDR2 FRNRAP. Here the CDR3 reads CASGLGQGWQTQYF. The CDR3 DNA sequence: TGTGCTAGTGGTTTGGGCCAGGGTTGGCAGACCCAGTACTTC.

This chain connects TRBV20-1 to TRBJ1-5, with TRBD1 matching 8 bases. Germline values: CDR1 DFQATT, CDR2 SNEGSKA (reference sequence). CDR3 length: 14 residues. After removal of 6 bases from V and 0 bases from J, the junction contained 4 bases not matched to a gene. CDR3 coding DNA: TGCAGTGCCTGGACAGGGAATAGCAATCAGCCCCAGCATTTT. Translated: CSAWTGNSNQPQHF.

This clonotype was found a few times. This chain links TRBV6-5 with TRBJ2-7; 12 positions match TRBD2. The CDR3 has 19 amino acids. V shed 1 base and J 5 bases; nucleotides not matched to a gene: 15. The germline gives CDR1 MNHEY, CDR2 SVGAGI. CDR3 sequence (DNA): TGTGCCAGCAGTTACTTGTTTCGGACTAGCGGGGCGATTTTCGACGAGCAGTACTTC. Protein: CASSYLFRTSGAIFDEQYF.